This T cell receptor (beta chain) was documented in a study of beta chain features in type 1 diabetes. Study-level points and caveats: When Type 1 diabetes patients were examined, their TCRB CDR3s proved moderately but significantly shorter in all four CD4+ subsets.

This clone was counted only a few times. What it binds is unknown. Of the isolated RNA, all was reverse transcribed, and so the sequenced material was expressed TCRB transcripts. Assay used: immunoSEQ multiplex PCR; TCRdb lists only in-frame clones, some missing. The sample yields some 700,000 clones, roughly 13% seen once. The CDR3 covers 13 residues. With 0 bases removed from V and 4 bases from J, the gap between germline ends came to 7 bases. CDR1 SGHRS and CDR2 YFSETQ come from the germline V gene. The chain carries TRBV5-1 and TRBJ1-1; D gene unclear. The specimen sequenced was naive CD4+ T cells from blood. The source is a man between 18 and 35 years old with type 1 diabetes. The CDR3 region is CASSLVQSTEAFF. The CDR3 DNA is TGCGCCAGCAGCTTGGTCCAGAGCACTGAAGCTTTCTTT.